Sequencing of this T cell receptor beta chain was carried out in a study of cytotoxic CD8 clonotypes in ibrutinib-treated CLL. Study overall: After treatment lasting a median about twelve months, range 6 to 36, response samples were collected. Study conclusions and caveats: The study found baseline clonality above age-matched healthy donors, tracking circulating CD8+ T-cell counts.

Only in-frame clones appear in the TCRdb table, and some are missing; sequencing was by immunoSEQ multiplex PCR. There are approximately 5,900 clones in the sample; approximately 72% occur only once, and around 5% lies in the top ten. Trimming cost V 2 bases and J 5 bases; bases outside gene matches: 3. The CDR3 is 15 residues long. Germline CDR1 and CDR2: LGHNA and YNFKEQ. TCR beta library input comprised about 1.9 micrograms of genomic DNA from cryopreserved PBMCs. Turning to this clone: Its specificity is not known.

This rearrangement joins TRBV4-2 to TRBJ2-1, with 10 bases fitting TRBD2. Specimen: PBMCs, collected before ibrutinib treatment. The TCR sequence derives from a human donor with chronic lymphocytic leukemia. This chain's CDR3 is CASSQHLAGDNEQFF. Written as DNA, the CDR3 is TGTGCCAGCAGCCAACATCTAGCGGGGGACAATGAGCAGTTCTTC.